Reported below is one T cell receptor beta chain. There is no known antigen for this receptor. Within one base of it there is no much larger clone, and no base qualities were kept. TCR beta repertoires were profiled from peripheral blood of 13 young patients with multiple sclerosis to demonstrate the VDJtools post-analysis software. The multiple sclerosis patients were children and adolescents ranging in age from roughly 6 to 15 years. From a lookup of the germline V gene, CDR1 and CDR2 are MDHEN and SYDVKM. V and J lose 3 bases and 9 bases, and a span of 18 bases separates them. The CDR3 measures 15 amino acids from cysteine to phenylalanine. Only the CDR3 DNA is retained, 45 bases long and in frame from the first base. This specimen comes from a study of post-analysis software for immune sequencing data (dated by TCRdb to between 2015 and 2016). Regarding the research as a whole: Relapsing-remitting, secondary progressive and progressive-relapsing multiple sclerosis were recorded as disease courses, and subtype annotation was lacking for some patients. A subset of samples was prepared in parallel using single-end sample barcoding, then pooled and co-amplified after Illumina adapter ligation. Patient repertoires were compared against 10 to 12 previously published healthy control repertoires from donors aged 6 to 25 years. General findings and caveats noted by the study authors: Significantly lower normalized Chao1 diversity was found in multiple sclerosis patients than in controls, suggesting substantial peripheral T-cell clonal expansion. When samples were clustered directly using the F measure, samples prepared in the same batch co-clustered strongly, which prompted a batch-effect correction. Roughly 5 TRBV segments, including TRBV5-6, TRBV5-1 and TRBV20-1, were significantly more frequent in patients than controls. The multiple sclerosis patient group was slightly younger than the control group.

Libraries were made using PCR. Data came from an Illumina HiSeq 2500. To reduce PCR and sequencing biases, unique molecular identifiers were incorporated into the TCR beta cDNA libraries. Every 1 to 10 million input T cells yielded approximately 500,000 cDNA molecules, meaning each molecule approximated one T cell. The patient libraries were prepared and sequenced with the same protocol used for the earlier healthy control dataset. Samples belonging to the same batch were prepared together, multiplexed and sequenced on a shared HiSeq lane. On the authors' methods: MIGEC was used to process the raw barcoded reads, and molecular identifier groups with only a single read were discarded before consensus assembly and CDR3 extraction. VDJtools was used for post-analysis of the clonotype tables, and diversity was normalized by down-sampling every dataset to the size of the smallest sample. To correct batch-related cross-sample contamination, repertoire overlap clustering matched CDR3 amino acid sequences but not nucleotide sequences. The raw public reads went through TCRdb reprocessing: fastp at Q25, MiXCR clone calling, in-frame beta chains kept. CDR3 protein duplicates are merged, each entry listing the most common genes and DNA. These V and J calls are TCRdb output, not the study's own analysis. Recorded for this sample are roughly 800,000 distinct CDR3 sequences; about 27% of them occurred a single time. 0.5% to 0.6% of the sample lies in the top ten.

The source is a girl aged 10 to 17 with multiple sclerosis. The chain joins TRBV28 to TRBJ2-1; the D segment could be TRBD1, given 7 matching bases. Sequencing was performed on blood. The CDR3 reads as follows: CASSFAPGGYAEQFF. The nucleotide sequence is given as TGTGCCAGCAGTTTCGCCCCAGGGGGGTATGCTGAGCAGTTCTTC.